The 3 T cell receptor beta chains below were found in one sample sequenced in a study of CD8 T cells in ankylosing spondylitis. TCRdb passed the 5' RACE reads through MiXCR, listing each CDR3 protein once. The sample records nearly 350,000 distinct CDR3 sequences, about 14% being singletons. The sample was blood, either unsorted or a sorted T cell fraction (not recorded which). Every receptor here comes from a male donor with ankylosing spondylitis or in good health (not recorded which).

V gene TRBV12-3 or TRBV12-4 combines with J gene TRBJ2-7; D call uncertain. Trimming cost V 7 bases and J 0 bases, with 7 bases left between them. This CDR3 is 12 amino acids long. This chain's CDR3 is CASIGPSYEQYF. The CDR3 nucleotides read TGTGCCAGCATCGGACCCTCCTACGAGCAGTACTTC.

The chain combines TRBV5-1 with TRBJ2-7, with D maybe TRBD2 (5 bases). This CDR3 is 13 amino acids long. Germline CDR1 SGHRS, CDR2 YFSETQ. The ends were cut back, 0 bases at V and 4 bases at J, with 8 bases in the middle. CDR3 nucleotide sequence: TGCGCCAGCAGCTTGGGATGGGAGTACGAGCAGTACTTC. Amino acids: CASSLGWEYEQYF.

The V gene is TRBV29-1, the J gene TRBJ2-3; TRBD1 aligns across 7 bases. This CDR3 is built from 14 residues. V shed 2 bases, J shed 2 bases, and the junction held 4 bases outside the gene matches. CDR1 SQVTM and CDR2 ANQGSEA come from the germline V gene. CDR3 protein: CSVESRGNTDTQYF. CDR3 in DNA: TGCAGCGTTGAAAGCAGGGGGAACACAGATACGCAGTATTTT.